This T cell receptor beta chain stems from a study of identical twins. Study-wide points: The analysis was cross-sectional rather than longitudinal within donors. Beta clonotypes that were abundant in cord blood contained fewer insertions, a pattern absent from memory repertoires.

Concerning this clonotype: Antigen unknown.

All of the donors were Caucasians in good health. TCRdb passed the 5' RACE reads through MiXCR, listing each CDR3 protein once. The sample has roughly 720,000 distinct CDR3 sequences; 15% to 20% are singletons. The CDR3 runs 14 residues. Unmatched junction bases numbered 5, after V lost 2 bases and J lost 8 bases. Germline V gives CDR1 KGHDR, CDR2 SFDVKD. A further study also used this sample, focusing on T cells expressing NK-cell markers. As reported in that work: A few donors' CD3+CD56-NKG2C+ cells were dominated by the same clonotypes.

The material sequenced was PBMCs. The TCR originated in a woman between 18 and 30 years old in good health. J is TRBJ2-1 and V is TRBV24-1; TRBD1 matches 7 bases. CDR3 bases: TGTGCCACCAGTGATTCCCCGACAGGGCATGAGCAGTTCTTC. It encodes CATSDSPTGHEQFF.